This TCR beta chain appears in the sequencing data of a study of T cell responses to AZD1222 COVID-19 vaccine. Study outcomes and limitations: Of the AZD1222 recipients, only five to seven were seropositive at baseline. Repertoire samples came only from after the peak T cell response. Researchers report vaccine-associated CD4 TCRs spanning spike, with dominance at 160-218 and 743-854. Possibly, clonal diversity was underestimated; donors were largely white British and included more females.

With regard to this clone: The antigen is undetermined.

TCRdb's copy holds only in-frame clones and misses some; the assay was immunoSEQ multiplex PCR. In the table there are more than 60,000 clones, roughly 87% of which are singletons. This CDR3 has 14 residues. Trimming cost V 5 bases and J 2 bases, with 11 bases left between them. Germline CDR1 and CDR2: MDHEN and SYDVKM. The sequence was obtained from an adult in good health. The chain couples TRBV28 to TRBJ2-3; TRBD1 might be the D (6 bases). The sequencing here drew on peripheral blood, taken on day 0 of AZD1222 vaccination. For the CDR3, the DNA is TGTGCCAGCAGTCCCCTGGGGGCCACAGATACGCAGTATTTT. Protein sequence: CASSPLGATDTQYF.